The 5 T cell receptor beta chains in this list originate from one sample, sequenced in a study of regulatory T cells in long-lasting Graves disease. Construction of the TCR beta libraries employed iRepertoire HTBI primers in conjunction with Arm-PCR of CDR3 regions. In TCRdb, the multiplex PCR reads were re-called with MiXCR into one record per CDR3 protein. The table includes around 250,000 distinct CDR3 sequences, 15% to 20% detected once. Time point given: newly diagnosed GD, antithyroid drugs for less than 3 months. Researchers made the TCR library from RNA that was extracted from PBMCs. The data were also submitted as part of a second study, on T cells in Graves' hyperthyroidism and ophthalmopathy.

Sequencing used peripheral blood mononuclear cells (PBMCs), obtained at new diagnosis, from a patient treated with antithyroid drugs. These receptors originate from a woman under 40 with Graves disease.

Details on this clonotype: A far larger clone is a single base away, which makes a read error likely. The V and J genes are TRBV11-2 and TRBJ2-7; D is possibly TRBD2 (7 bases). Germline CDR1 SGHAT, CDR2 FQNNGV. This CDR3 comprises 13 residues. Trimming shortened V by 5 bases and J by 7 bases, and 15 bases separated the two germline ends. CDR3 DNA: TGTGCCAGCAGCGTGGAGCGGGACAATGAGCAGTACTTC. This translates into CASSVERDNEQYF.

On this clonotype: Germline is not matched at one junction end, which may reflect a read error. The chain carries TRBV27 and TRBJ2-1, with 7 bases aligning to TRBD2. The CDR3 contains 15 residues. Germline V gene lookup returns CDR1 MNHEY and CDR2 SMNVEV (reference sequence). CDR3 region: CASSPRDYSYNEQFF. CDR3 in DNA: TGCGCCAGCAGCCCCCGGGACTACTCCTACAATGAGCAGTTCTTC.

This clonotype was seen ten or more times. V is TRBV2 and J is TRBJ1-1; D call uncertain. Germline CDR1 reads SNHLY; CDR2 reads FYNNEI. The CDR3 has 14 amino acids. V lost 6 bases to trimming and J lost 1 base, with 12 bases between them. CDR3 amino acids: CASRLETRNTEAFF. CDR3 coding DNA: TGTGCCAGCAGATTGGAGACCCGGAACACTGAAGCTTTCTTT.

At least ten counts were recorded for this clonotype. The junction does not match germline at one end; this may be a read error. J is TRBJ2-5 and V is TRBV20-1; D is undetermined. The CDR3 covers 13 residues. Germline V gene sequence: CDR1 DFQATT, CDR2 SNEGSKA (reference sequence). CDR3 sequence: CSARERLSEAQYF. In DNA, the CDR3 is TGCAGTGCTAGAGAACGGCTTTCAGAGGCCCAGTACTTC.

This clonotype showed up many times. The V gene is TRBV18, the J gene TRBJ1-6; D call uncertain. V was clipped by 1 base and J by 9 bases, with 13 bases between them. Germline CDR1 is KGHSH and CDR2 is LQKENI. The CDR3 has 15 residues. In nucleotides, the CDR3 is TGTGCCAGCTCACCACGGGAGCTTTCTCGTTCACCCCTCCACTTT. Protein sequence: CASSPRELSRSPLHF.